This entry is about one T cell receptor beta chain. Its specificity is unknown. TCRdb redid the calling of the 5' RACE reads with MiXCR, one entry per CDR3 protein. Found here are hundreds of thousands of distinct CDR3 sequences, roughly 10% of them singletons; the top ten hold 0.51%. The sample comes from a study of CD8 T cells in ankylosing spondylitis. Findings and limits, study-wide: Ankylosing spondylitis blood seemed to carry a telltale TCR beta motif made of roughly eight highly homologous variants.

This receptor was taken from a male donor with ankylosing spondylitis. The sequenced sample was blood, either unsorted or a sorted T cell fraction (not recorded which).

Here the CDR3 reads CASSAGQYNTGELFF. CDR3 sequence (DNA): TGCGCCAGCAGCGCGGGACAGTATAACACCGGGGAGCTGTTTTTT. The rearrangement links TRBV5-1 to TRBJ2-2; possibly TRBD1 for D (7 bases). The CDR3 has 15 amino acids. V lost 4 bases and J 2 bases, leaving 12 bases between the germline ends. Germline CDR1 SGHRS, CDR2 YFSETQ.